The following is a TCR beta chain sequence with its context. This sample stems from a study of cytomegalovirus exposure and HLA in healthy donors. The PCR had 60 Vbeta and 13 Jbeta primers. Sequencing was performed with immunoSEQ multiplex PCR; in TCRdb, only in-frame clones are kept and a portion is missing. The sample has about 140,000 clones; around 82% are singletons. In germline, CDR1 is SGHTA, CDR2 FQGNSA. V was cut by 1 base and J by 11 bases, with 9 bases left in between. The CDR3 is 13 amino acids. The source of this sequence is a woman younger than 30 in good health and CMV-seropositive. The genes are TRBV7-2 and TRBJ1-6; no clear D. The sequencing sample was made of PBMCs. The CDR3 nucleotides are TGTGCCAGCAGCTTAGGGGCGGGGACACCCCTCCACTTT. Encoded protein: CASSLGAGTPLHF.